Listed below are T cell receptor beta chains from one sample, sequenced in a study of OX40 agonist ivuxolimab in advanced cancers. Using immunoSEQ multiplex PCR, the repertoire was profiled, and TCRdb retains in-frame clones only, with some absent. The sample holds some 44,000 clones, 82% seen once. The sequencing used CD4+ or CD8+ T cells sorted from blood, collected in a trial of the OX40 agonist ivuxolimab. These receptors came from an adult with an advanced solid tumor such as melanoma, head and neck, liver or kidney cancer. The CDR3 runs from the conserved cysteine through the conserved F or W. D genes are given only for firm matches.

J gene: TRBJ2-7; V gene: TRBV6-5; D gene: .; CDR3 protein: CASSATRTEQYF
J gene: TRBJ2-7; V gene: TRBV28; D gene: .; CDR3 protein: CASSPYGASYEQYF
J gene: TRBJ2-5; V gene: TRBV4-3; D gene: .; CDR3 protein: CASSQTSGTEETQYF
J gene: TRBJ1-1; V gene: TRBV6-5; D gene: .; CDR3 protein: CASRAGFLNTEAFF
J gene: TRBJ2-2; V gene: TRBV5-1; D gene: TRBD2; CDR3 protein: CASSLKTSGRDTGELFF
J gene: TRBJ1-5; V gene: TRBV10-3; D gene: .; CDR3 protein: CAISESGGGNQPQHF
J gene: TRBJ2-7; V gene: TRBV5-4; D gene: TRBD1; CDR3 protein: CASSFWGTVARDEQYF
J gene: TRBJ1-2; V gene: TRBV7-9; D gene: .; CDR3 protein: CASSFEARYGYTF
J gene: TRBJ1-4; V gene: TRBV14; D gene: .; CDR3 protein: CASSQYPWEKLFF
J gene: TRBJ1-3; V gene: TRBV6-5; D gene: .; CDR3 protein: CASSALGNTIYF
J gene: TRBJ2-5; V gene: TRBV27; D gene: TRBD2; CDR3 protein: CASSLFAGGLEETQYF
J gene: TRBJ2-3; V gene: TRBV11-3; D gene: TRBD2; CDR3 protein: CASSATAGGPLDTQYF
J gene: TRBJ2-3; V gene: TRBV9; D gene: TRBD2; CDR3 protein: CASSRIAGGHGDTQYF
J gene: TRBJ2-7; V gene: TRBV6-7; D gene: .; CDR3 protein: CASSYPPRGVDSYEQYF
J gene: TRBJ2-7; V gene: TRBV27; D gene: TRBD2; CDR3 protein: CASSLLAGGYEQYF
J gene: TRBJ2-1; V gene: TRBV27; D gene: .; CDR3 protein: CASKVYNEQFF
J gene: TRBJ1-1; V gene: TRBV6-5; D gene: .; CDR3 protein: CASSYTTPTEAFF
J gene: TRBJ2-1; V gene: TRBV28; D gene: TRBD1; CDR3 protein: CASSFVTGYNEQFF
J gene: TRBJ2-5; V gene: TRBV6-4; D gene: .; CDR3 protein: CAKWKGWGRNGEETQYF
J gene: TRBJ2-7; V gene: TRBV19; D gene: .; CDR3 protein: CASSIGGLSYEQYF
J gene: TRBJ1-2; V gene: TRBV7-9; D gene: .; CDR3 protein: CASSLANKTPVMGYTF
J gene: TRBJ1-1; V gene: TRBV6-5; D gene: TRBD1; CDR3 protein: CASTRDSPTSTEAFF
J gene: TRBJ2-3; V gene: TRBV27; D gene: .; CDR3 protein: CASSLGPISTDTQYF
J gene: TRBJ1-1; V gene: TRBV6-5; D gene: .; CDR3 protein: CASSLQVGIEAFF
J gene: TRBJ1-5; V gene: TRBV4-3; D gene: .; CDR3 protein: CASSQEKGHNQPQHF
J gene: TRBJ1-1; V gene: TRBV10-3; D gene: .; CDR3 protein: CAISEGFMNTEAFF
J gene: TRBJ2-5; V gene: TRBV11-1; D gene: .; CDR3 protein: CASSSNVGGWVTQYF
J gene: TRBJ1-2; V gene: TRBV28; D gene: TRBD1; CDR3 protein: CASSYAGTATYGYTF
J gene: TRBJ1-2; V gene: TRBV6-5; D gene: .; CDR3 protein: CASSYMGVNYGYTF
J gene: TRBJ2-7; V gene: TRBV27; D gene: TRBD2; CDR3 protein: CASSSRLPGLAGGPHEQYF
J gene: TRBJ1-1; V gene: TRBV4-1; D gene: TRBD1; CDR3 protein: CASSRPGTGNTEAFF
J gene: TRBJ1-1; V gene: TRBV9; D gene: .; CDR3 protein: CASSVAGLNTEAFF
J gene: TRBJ1-2; V gene: TRBV7-2; D gene: .; CDR3 protein: CASSLPVGGYTF
J gene: TRBJ1-1; V gene: TRBV21-1; D gene: .; CDR3 protein: CASSPKGREENTEAFF